This T cell receptor beta chain is from a study of T cell responses to AZD1222 COVID-19 vaccine. General study findings and limits: Repertoire sampling occurred only after the peak T cell response.

In the case of this clone: What it binds is not known.

Generated by immunoSEQ multiplex PCR, the TCRdb table keeps only in-frame clones and is missing some. The sample holds more than 85,000 clones, about 88% seen once. The germline gives CDR1 SGHRS, CDR2 YFSETQ. CDR3 length: 14 amino acids. The V segment lost 0 bases and the J segment 3 bases; nucleotides outside the gene matches: 2. This sequence joins TRBV5-1 and TRBJ2-5; 7 bases align to TRBD2. This receptor was identified in an adult in good health. This specimen consisted of peripheral blood, obtained on day 0 of AZD1222 vaccination. The CDR3 protein is CASSLGGGEETQYF. In DNA form, the CDR3 reads TGCGCCAGCAGCTTGGGCGGGGGTGAAGAGACCCAGTACTTC.